The next 22 T cell receptor beta chains were all read from a single sample in a study of metastatic and nonmetastatic thyroid tumors. TCRdb re-processed the PCR reads through MiXCR. The sample lists about 93,000 clones, 8% to 9.5% occurring once. All patients reached thyroid surgery having received no treatment beforehand. The sequencing input was blood. The receptors stem from a female donor with papillary thyroid cancer or a benign thyroid nodule (not recorded which). Some clones in this sample may be carry-over from other donors' samples.

This chain links TRBV11-2 with TRBJ2-2, with 7 nucleotides matching TRBD1. After removal of 3 bases from V and 4 bases from J, the junction contained 8 bases not matched to a gene. This CDR3 is 16 amino acids long. CDR1 and CDR2 from the germline V gene are SGHAT and FQNNGV. CDR3 sequence (DNA): TGTGCCAGCAGCTTCCCTGGACAGGACCTCACCGGGGAGCTGTTTTTT. This encodes CASSFPGQDLTGELFF.

Judged by abundance, this clone is medium-sized (0.01 to 0.1%). Other DNA sequences of this sample code for an identical CDR3. This sequence joins TRBV6-4 and TRBJ2-1; TRBD2 matches 11 bases. Germline trimming cut 0 bases from V and 6 bases from J; bases unmatched to any gene: 1. This CDR3 region has 15 residues. The germline CDR1 and CDR2 sequences are MRHNA and SNTAGT. The CDR3 nucleotides read TGTGCCAGCAGTGACTCTAGCGGGGGGGCCAATGAGCAGTTCTTC. Its protein product is CASSDSSGGANEQFF.

There are many counts of this clone. V usage is TRBV7-6 and J usage is TRBJ2-2; possible D gene TRBD1, 6 bases. Germline assignment: CDR1 SGHVS and CDR2 FNYEAQ. The CDR3 extends over 16 amino acids. Trimming left V 5 bases short and J 5 bases short, with 18 bases between. CDR3 in amino acids: CASSETGRVRTGELFF. The CDR3 nucleotides are TGTGCCAGCAGCGAAACAGGGAGAGTTAGGACCGGGGAGCTGTTTTTT.

This clone was observed many times. V is TRBV2 and J is TRBJ1-5; 10 bases are a match to TRBD1. This CDR3 has 15 amino acids. The J segment lost 4 bases and the V segment lost 5 bases, leaving 5 bases of the junction unmatched. Germline V gene lookup returns CDR1 SNHLY and CDR2 FYNNEI. The CDR3 reads CASSQTGGENQPQHF. The CDR3 region has the DNA TGTGCCAGCAGTCAGACAGGGGGCGAGAATCAGCCCCAGCATTTT.

The chain recombines TRBV11-2 with TRBJ1-2; 7 bases map to TRBD1. The CDR3 consists of 14 residues. CDR1 SGHAT and CDR2 FQNNGV come from the germline V gene. J lost 4 bases, V lost 4 bases, and 6 bases had no gene match. CDR3 in amino acids: CASSSGQTFYGYTF. CDR3 coding DNA: TGTGCCAGCAGCTCGGGACAGACTTTCTATGGCTACACCTTC.

This clone showed up many times. This chain uses TRBV30 with TRBJ2-1; D is possibly TRBD2 (5 bases). This CDR3 spans 13 amino acids. V was trimmed by 3 bases and J by 8 bases, leaving 14 bases between them. The germline CDR1 and CDR2 sequences are GTSNPN and SVGIG (reference sequence). Here the CDR3 DNA reads TGTGCCTGGAGCGCCGGGATGTTCGATGAGCAGTTCTTC. Translating it yields CAWSAGMFDEQFF.

The chain is built from TRBV11-2 and TRBJ1-1; tentative D call: TRBD1 (6 bases). The CDR3 runs to 11 residues. Germline assignment: CDR1 SGHAT and CDR2 FQNNGV. V was trimmed by 4 bases and J by 9 bases, leaving 9 bases between them. The CDR3 reads CASSSGTQAFF. The CDR3 DNA reads TGTGCCAGCAGCTCCGGGACACAAGCTTTCTTT.

This clone was observed at least ten times. This chain joins TRBV6-1 and TRBJ1-1; D unclear. Trimming cost V 9 bases and J 2 bases, with 4 bases left between them. Germline V lookup: CDR1 MNHNS, CDR2 SASEGT. The CDR3 consists of 10 residues. CDR3 in amino acids: CARENTEAFF. CDR3 DNA: TGTGCCAGGGAAAACACTGAAGCTTTCTTT.

This clone was seen ten or more times. The chain carries TRBV20-1 and TRBJ2-7; D is possibly TRBD1 (5 bases). This CDR3 spans 14 amino acids. V was clipped by 5 bases and J by 6 bases, with 20 bases between them. Germline CDR1 is DFQATT and CDR2 is SNEGSKA (reference sequence). The CDR3 DNA reads as TGCAGTGCTTCGGGCCCCACGCGCCAGGGCGAGCAGTACTTC. Protein sequence: CSASGPTRQGEQYF.

This clone was counted many times. V and J are TRBV6-1 and TRBJ2-7, with TRBD1 matching over 7 bases. The V gene's germline CDR1 is MNHNS and CDR2 SASEGT. With 2 bases clipped from V and 2 bases from J, the junction kept 3 bases outside the gene matches. CDR3 length: 14 residues. The chain's CDR3 is CASSERQGPYEQYF. CDR3 nucleotides: TGTGCCAGCAGTGAAAGACAGGGTCCCTACGAGCAGTACTTC.

The table lists this clone with many counts. The chain recombines TRBV7-9 with TRBJ1-2; weak D call: TRBD1 (5 bases). Looked up from germline, CDR1 is SEHNR and CDR2 is FQNEAQ (reference sequence). The V end lost 5 bases, the J end lost 3 bases, and 10 bases lay between the germline ends. The CDR3 is 13 amino acids. CDR3 sequence (DNA): TGTGCCAGCAGCCAGCAGACAGACTATGGCTACACCTTC. Residues: CASSQQTDYGYTF.

At least ten counts were recorded for this clone. The rearrangement joins TRBV2 to TRBJ1-4; D is ambiguous. CDR3 size: 12 residues. Germline loops: CDR1 SNHLY, CDR2 FYNNEI. Deletions cut 3 bases from V and 8 bases from J, with 7 bases between. DNA of the CDR3: TGTGCCAGCAGTGAGGCGGGAGAAAAACTGTTTTTT. Protein product: CASSEAGEKLFF.

The chain couples TRBV13 to TRBJ2-3, with 8 bases aligning to TRBD2. The CDR3 has 14 residues. CDR1 is PRHDT, CDR2 FYEKMQ, per germline (reference sequence). The V gene end was trimmed by 3 bases and the J gene end by 5 bases; junction bases not matched to a gene: 4. The CDR3 DNA reads TGTGCCAGCAGCTTCGGGGGGGCAGTAGATACGCAGTATTTT. Its translation is CASSFGGAVDTQYF.

The sample holds a few counts of this clone. A read error is possible here, since a much larger clone lies one base away. Since the CDR3 does not end with the conserved phenylalanine or tryptophan, this likely comes from a read error. The V and J genes are TRBV24-1 and TRBJ1-1; D is perhaps TRBD1 (5 bases). The CDR3 runs 17 residues. The V and J ends lost 4 bases and 5 bases respectively, with 22 bases between them. CDR1 and CDR2 (germline): KGHDR, SFDVKD. The CDR3 bases are TGTGCCACCAGTGAGCAGGAACCGGGGGGAGAGTGGACTGAAGCTTTCTCT. It codes for CATSEQEPGGEWTEAFS.

This clone occurred many times. This sequence joins TRBV10-3 and TRBJ2-1; D is possibly TRBD2 (6 bases). V was pared by 2 bases and J by 7 bases, with 12 bases between. Germline-derived CDR1 and CDR2 are ENHRY and SYGVKD. The CDR3 has 14 residues. The CDR3 nucleotides read TGTGCCATCAGTGAGGGGGGAGGCCAGAATGAGCAGTTCTTC. This sequence encodes CAISEGGGQNEQFF.

This clone was seen only a few times. Germline and junction disagree at one end, which may indicate a read error. The chain employs TRBV6-2 or TRBV6-3 and TRBJ1-5; 7 bases match TRBD1. This CDR3 is 16 amino acids long. From germline, CDR1 is MNHEY and CDR2 SVGEGT. Here the CDR3 reads CASIYVLGTENQPQHF. The CDR3 coding sequence is TGTGCCAGCATTTACGTTCTTGGGACAGAGAATCAGCCCCAGCATTTT.

This clone was counted a few times. The chain joins TRBV12-3 or TRBV12-4 to TRBJ1-1; maybe TRBD1 (5 bases). Trimming left V 6 bases short and J 11 bases short, with 16 bases between. The CDR3 length is 12 residues. CDR3: CASRSTGSQAFF. CDR3 bases: TGTGCCAGCAGGTCAACAGGTTCGCAGGCTTTCTTT.

Comments on this clone: A read error is possible here, since a much larger clone lies one base away. The chain links TRBV9 to TRBJ2-7; 9 positions agree with TRBD1. The V gene's germline CDR1 is SGDLS and CDR2 YYNGEE. This CDR3 has 14 amino acids. Trimming cost V 6 bases and J 0 bases; bases outside gene matches: 4. The CDR3 DNA sequence: TGTGCCAGCACAAGGACAGGGGACTCCTACGAGCAGTACTTC. Translated: CASTRTGDSYEQYF. Using reference TRBV9 and TRBJ2-7 for the parts outside the CDR3, the full variable domain is DSGVTQTPKHLITATGQRVTLRCSPRSGDLSVYWYQQSLDQGLQFLIQYYNGEERAKGNILERFSAQQFPDLHSELNLSSLELGDSALYFCASTRTGDSYEQYFGPGTRLTVT.

In this sample, this clone turned up many times. V usage is TRBV10-1 and J usage is TRBJ1-4; no firm D call. The CDR3 contains 14 residues. V was shortened by 0 bases and J by 8 bases, with 10 bases between the two germline ends. In germline, CDR1 is WNHNN, CDR2 SYGVQD (reference sequence). The CDR3 DNA reads TGCGCCAGCAGTGAGTCGACTCAAGGGGAAAAACTGTTTTTT. It codes for CASSESTQGEKLFF.

This clone was observed at least ten times. The V call is TRBV18, the J call TRBJ1-4; D is undetermined. The CDR3 covers 13 residues. With 2 bases removed from V and 5 bases from J, the gap between germline ends came to 6 bases. Germline CDR1 reads KGHSH; CDR2 reads LQKENI. CDR3 in amino acids: CASSPGSNEKLFF. As DNA, the CDR3 is TGTGCCAGCTCACCAGGGAGCAATGAAAAACTGTTTTTT.

This clone was recorded many times. The V gene is TRBV2, the J gene TRBJ1-1; 8 positions match TRBD1. Germline V gene data show CDR1 as SNHLY and CDR2 as FYNNEI. After removal of 7 bases from V and 1 base from J, the junction contained 5 bases not matched to a gene. The CDR3 is 14 residues long. CDR3 DNA: TGTGCCAGCACCGGACAGGGCCCGAACACTGAAGCTTTCTTT. It specifies CASTGQGPNTEAFF.

The chain uses TRBV6-1 and TRBJ2-6; possibly TRBD2 for D (5 bases). The CDR3 is 17 amino acids. The germline V gene encodes CDR1 MNHNS and CDR2 SASEGT. The ends were cut back, 0 bases at V and 0 bases at J, with 9 bases in the middle. This CDR3 reads CASSEALGSSGANVLTF. The DNA for the CDR3 is TGTGCCAGCAGTGAAGCGCTAGGGAGCTCTGGGGCCAACGTCCTGACTTTC.